This T cell receptor beta chain was recorded in a study of shared clonotypes between healthy human individuals. The study's findings and limits: The researchers took only blood, and tissue repertoires probably look different. Researchers found naive subsets generally carried larger estimated richness than memory subsets.

The donor population consisted of healthy HIV-negative adults with no recent acute infections or vaccinations. Donors were Caucasian adults residing in Nashville, Tennessee, USA. Assay used: immunoSEQ multiplex PCR; TCRdb lists only in-frame clones, some missing. This table holds about 980,000 clones, 76% found once. Trimming at V came to 7 bases and at J to 5 bases, leaving 11 bases not matched to a gene. The CDR3 runs to 15 residues. CDR1 and CDR2 from the germline V gene are KGHSH and LQKENI. About this clone: Antigen unknown.

This sequence was found in a young man in good health. The sample comprised memory CD4+ T cells sorted from blood. The subset denotes: CD45RA-negative fraction. The chain carries TRBV18 and TRBJ2-5; 9 bases agree with TRBD1. This chain's CDR3 is CASLRTGGDSETQYF. Written as DNA, the CDR3 is TGTGCCAGCTTACGAACAGGGGGCGATTCGGAGACCCAGTACTTC.